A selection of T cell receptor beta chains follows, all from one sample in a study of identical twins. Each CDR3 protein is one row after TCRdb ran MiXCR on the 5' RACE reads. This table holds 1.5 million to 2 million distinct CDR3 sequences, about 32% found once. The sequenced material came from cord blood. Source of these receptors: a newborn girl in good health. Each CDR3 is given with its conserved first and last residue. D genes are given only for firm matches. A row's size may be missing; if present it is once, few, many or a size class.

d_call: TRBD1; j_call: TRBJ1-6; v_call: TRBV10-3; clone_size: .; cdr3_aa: CAISATGTEGSPLHF; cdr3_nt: TGTGCCATCAGTGCGACAGGGACCGAAGGTTCACCCCTCCACTTT
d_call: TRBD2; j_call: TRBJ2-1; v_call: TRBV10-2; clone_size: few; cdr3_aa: CAGPRGLAGGLYLREQFF; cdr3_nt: TGCGCCGGACCTAGAGGACTAGCGGGAGGGCTCTATCTTCGGGAGCAGTTCTTC
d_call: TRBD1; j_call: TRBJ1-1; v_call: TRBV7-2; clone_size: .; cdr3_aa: CASRRDSWNTEAFF; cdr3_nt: TGTGCCAGCAGGAGGGACAGCTGGAACACTGAAGCTTTCTTT
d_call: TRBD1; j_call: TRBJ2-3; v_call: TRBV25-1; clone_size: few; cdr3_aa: CASTDRMGDTQYF; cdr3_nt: TGTGCCAGCACGGACAGGATGGGGGATACGCAGTATTTT
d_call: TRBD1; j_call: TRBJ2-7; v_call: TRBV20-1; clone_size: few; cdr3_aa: CSAGLWDRGPYEQYF; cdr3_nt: TGCAGTGCTGGCCTTTGGGACAGGGGACCCTACGAGCAGTACTTC
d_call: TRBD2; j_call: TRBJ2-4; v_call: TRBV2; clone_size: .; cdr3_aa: CASSELAGVSNIQYF; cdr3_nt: TGTGCCAGCAGTGAGTTAGCGGGAGTCAGTAACATTCAGTACTTC
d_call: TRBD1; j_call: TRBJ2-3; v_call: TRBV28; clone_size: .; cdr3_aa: CASSRRPGQGEDTQYF; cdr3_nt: TGTGCCAGCAGCCGTCGACCGGGACAGGGTGAGGATACGCAGTATTTT
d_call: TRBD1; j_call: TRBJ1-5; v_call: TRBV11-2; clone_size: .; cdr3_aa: CASSTRDRVNQPQHF; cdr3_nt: TGTGCCAGCAGCACCCGGGACAGGGTCAATCAGCCCCAGCATTTT
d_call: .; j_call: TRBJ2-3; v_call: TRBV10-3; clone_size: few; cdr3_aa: CAISDLITDTQYF; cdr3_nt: TGTGCCATCAGTGACCTAATCACAGATACGCAGTATTTT
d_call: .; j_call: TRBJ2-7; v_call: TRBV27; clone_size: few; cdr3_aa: CASSPRESRYEQYF; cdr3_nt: TGTGCCAGCAGCCCACGGGAGTCGCGCTACGAGCAGTACTTC